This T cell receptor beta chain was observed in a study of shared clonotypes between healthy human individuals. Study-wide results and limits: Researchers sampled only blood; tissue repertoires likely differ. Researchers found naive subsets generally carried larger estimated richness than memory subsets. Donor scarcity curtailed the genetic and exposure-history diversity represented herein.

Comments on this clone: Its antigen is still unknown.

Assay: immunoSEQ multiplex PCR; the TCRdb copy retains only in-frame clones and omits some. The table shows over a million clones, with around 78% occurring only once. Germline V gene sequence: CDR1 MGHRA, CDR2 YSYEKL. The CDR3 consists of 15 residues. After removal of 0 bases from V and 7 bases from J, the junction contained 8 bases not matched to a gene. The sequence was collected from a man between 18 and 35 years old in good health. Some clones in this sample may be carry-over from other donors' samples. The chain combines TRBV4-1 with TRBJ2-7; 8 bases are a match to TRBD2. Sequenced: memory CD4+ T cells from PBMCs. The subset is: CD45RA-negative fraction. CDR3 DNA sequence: TGCGCCAGCAGCCAAGAGGGGACTAGGTCTAGGGAGCAGTACTTC. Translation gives CASSQEGTRSREQYF.